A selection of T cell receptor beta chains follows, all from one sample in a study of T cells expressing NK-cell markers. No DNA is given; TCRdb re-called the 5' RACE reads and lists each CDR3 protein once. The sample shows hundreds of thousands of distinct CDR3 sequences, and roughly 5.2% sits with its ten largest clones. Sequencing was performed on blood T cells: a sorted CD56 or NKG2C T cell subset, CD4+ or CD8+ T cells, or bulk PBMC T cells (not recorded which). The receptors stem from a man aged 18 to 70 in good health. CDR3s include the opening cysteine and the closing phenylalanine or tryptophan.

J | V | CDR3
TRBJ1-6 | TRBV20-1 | CSARAPGWSGPGGSPLHF
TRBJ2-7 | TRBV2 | CASNRAHASYEQYF
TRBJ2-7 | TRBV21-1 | CASRQITSQGILYEQYF
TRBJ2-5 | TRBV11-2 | CASSLTVVRGETQYF
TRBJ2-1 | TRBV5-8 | CASSRWGTGVNEQFF
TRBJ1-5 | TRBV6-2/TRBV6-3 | CASSYYIEGGPQHF
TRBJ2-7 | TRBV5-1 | CASSLSGNYEQYF
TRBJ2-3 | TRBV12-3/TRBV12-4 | CASSFTLAGGTDTQYF
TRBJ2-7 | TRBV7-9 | CASSHGEETKYF
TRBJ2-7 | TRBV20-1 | CSARKASGAGEQYF